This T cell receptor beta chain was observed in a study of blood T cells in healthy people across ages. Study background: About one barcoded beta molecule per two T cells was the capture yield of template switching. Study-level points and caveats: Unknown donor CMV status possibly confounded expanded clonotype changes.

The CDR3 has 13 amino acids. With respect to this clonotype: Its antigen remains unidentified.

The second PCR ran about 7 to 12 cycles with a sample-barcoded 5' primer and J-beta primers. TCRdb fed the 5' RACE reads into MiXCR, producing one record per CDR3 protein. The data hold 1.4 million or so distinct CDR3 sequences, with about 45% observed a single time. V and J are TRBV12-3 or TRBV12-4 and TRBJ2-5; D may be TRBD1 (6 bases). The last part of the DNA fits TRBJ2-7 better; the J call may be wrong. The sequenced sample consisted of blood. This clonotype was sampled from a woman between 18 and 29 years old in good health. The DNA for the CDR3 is TGTGCCACCACTCTGGGGACACCCCACGAGCAGTACTTC. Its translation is CATTLGTPHEQYF.